What follows are 27 T cell receptor beta chains derived from one specimen sequenced in a study of blood T cell repertoires in COVID-19. The table came from immunoSEQ multiplex PCR; TCRdb's copy has only in-frame clones and leaves some out. The data hold more than 300,000 clones, with around nine tenths observed a single time. The material sequenced was PBMCs or T cells enriched from blood (not recorded which). The receptors stem from a woman aged 25 to 39 who had been exposed to COVID-19.

This clone has a handful of counts. This chain connects TRBV7-9 to TRBJ2-3, with a possible D match to TRBD2 (6 bases). The CDR3 contains 13 residues. CDR1 and CDR2 from the germline V gene are SEHNR and FQNEAQ (reference sequence). The V and J ends lost 8 bases and 2 bases respectively, with 11 bases between them. The CDR3 DNA reads TGTGCCAGCTTGGCTAGCGCCACAGATACGCAGTATTTT. Protein product: CASLASATDTQYF.

CDR3 sequence reads: CASSPSQYYGYTF. The CDR3, as DNA: TGTGCCAGCAGCCCGTCACAATACTATGGCTACACCTTC. This sequence joins TRBV12-3 or TRBV12-4 and TRBJ1-2, with D unclear. This CDR3 comprises 13 residues. V was pared by 6 bases and J by 3 bases, with 11 bases between.

This clone appeared once. CDR3 region: CAASPGDTEAFF. For the CDR3, the DNA is TGTGCCGCATCGCCAGGGGACACTGAAGCTTTCTTT. The V and J genes are TRBV19 and TRBJ1-1; possible D gene TRBD1, 6 bases. CDR3 length equals 12 residues. V was pared by 11 bases and J by 3 bases, with 13 bases between. Germline V gene lookup returns CDR1 LNHDA and CDR2 SQIVND (reference sequence). The full variable domain, in which reference TRBV19 and TRBJ1-1 provide the parts outside the CDR3, is DGGITQSPKYLFRKEGQNVTLSCEQNLNHDAMYWYRQDPGQGLRLIYYSQIVNDFQKGDIAEGYSVSREKKESFPLTVTSAQKNPTAFYLCAASPGDTEAFFGQGTRLTVV.

V usage is TRBV7-2 and J usage is TRBJ1-1, with 8 nucleotides matching TRBD1. Losses at the gene ends were 5 bases for V and 3 bases for J; bases not matched to a gene: 2. Germline loops: CDR1 SGHTA, CDR2 FQGNSA. The CDR3 loop spans 13 amino acids. CDR3 in amino acids: CASSQDRDTEAFF. The CDR3 bases are TGTGCCAGCAGCCAGGACAGGGACACTGAAGCTTTCTTT.

The CDR3 nucleotides read TGTGCCAGCAGTGAAACAGGACAGTTCAATGGCTACACCTTC. This translates into CASSETGQFNGYTF. The chain uses TRBV6-1 and TRBJ1-2; the D gene is possibly TRBD1 (6 bases). CDR1 is MNHNS and CDR2 is SASEGT in the germline V gene. The CDR3 runs to 14 residues. Trimming took off 2 bases at V and 6 bases at J, with 13 bases between the two ends.

CDR3 bases: TGTGCCATCACCAAATCCCCTACCGTGGGGGAGGCCTCTGGCTACACCTTC. It codes for CAITKSPTVGEASGYTF. The chain links TRBV10-3 to TRBJ1-2; perhaps TRBD1 as D (5 bases). V lost 7 bases, J lost 7 bases, and 28 bases lay in between. The CDR3 has 17 amino acids. Germline V CDR1 and CDR2: ENHRY, SYGVKD.

This rearrangement joins TRBV6-5 to TRBJ1-5; 8 bases fit TRBD1. Trimming removed 6 bases from V and 7 bases from J; junction bases left unmatched: 8. Germline-derived CDR1 and CDR2 are MNHEY and SVGAGI. The CDR3 extends over 14 amino acids. The chain's CDR3 is CASRPGGAIQPQHF. The CDR3 region has the DNA TGTGCCAGCAGACCAGGGGGCGCGATACAGCCCCAGCATTTT.

This chain uses TRBV20-1 with TRBJ1-5; D unresolved. Per the germline V gene, CDR1 is DFQATT and CDR2 is SNEGSKA (reference sequence). Between the trimmed V and J ends, which lost 6 bases and 11 bases, there was a span of 11 bases. The CDR3 has 10 amino acids. CDR3 in amino acids: CSALGRSQHF. In DNA form, the CDR3 reads TGCAGTGCCCTAGGCCGGTCCCAGCATTTT.

The chain carries TRBV4-1 and TRBJ1-6; TRBD1 matches at 9 bases. CDR1 and CDR2 (germline): MGHRA, YSYEKL. The CDR3 contains 14 residues. V shed 1 base, J shed 9 bases, and the junction held 1 base outside the gene matches. CDR3 in amino acids: CASSQGDRASPLHF. The CDR3 DNA reads as TGCGCCAGCAGCCAAGGGGACAGGGCTTCACCCCTCCACTTT.

The chain recombines TRBV2 with TRBJ2-3; the match to TRBD1 covers 8 bases. This CDR3 is 14 amino acids long. V dropped 4 bases and J dropped 4; count of bases not matched to a gene: 4. Germline CDR1 and CDR2: SNHLY and FYNNEI. The CDR3 region has the DNA TGTGCCAGCAGTGGACAGGGGCACGCAGATACGCAGTATTTT. Translated: CASSGQGHADTQYF.

The chain couples TRBV7-9 to TRBJ2-7, with D possibly TRBD1 on 5 matching bases. CDR3 length: 13 amino acids. CDR1 is SEHNR, CDR2 FQNEAQ, per germline (reference sequence). V was shortened by 6 bases and J by 6 bases, with 15 bases between the two germline ends. This CDR3 is CASRFTTQGEQYF. Written as DNA, the CDR3 is TGTGCCAGCAGATTTACTACTCAGGGCGAGCAGTACTTC.

The chain has TRBV6-5 and TRBJ2-7, with TRBD1 identical over 9 bases. After removal of 1 base from V and 5 bases from J, the junction contained 6 bases not matched to a gene. CDR1 is MNHEY, CDR2 SVGAGI, per germline. The CDR3 length is 15 residues. As DNA, the CDR3 is TGTGCCAGCAGTTACTTGGGGACAGGGAACCACGAGCAGTACTTC. Residues: CASSYLGTGNHEQYF.

The J gene is TRBJ2-1, the V gene TRBV20-1; tentatively, D is TRBD1 (6 bases). The ends were cut back, 3 bases at V and 8 bases at J, with 11 bases in the middle. The CDR3 consists of 12 residues. Germline CDR1 DFQATT, CDR2 SNEGSKA (reference sequence). The CDR3 region has the DNA TGCAGTGCTAGTTTGGGGGCTGATGAGCAGTTCTTC. This gives the protein CSASLGADEQFF.

Concerning this clone itself: Other DNA sequences in this sample translate to the same CDR3. V gene TRBV7-9 combines with J gene TRBJ1-6, with D possibly TRBD1 on 5 matching bases. Trimming removed 3 bases at V and 5 bases at J, with 8 bases between. Germline lookup yields CDR1 SEHNR and CDR2 FQNEAQ (reference sequence). This CDR3 has 14 amino acids. The CDR3 DNA reads TGTGCCAGCAGCTTCCAGGGTGATAATTCACCCCTCCACTTT. It codes for CASSFQGDNSPLHF.

This chain connects TRBV4-2 to TRBJ1-6; TRBD1 agrees at 7 bases. CDR1 and CDR2 from the germline V gene are LGHNA and YNFKEQ. The length of the CDR3 is 16 residues. Trimming removed 3 bases from V and 7 bases from J; junction bases left unmatched: 9. Written as DNA, the CDR3 is TGTGCCAGCAGCCAGAACAGGGGCTCGGGGAATTCACCCCTCCACTTT. This codes for CASSQNRGSGNSPLHF.

In this sample, this clone turned up once. The chain joins TRBV18 to TRBJ1-2; 7 positions match TRBD1. Looked up from germline, CDR1 is KGHSH and CDR2 is LQKENI. CDR3 length: 18 residues. J gave up 4 bases and V 2 bases, and 16 bases lay outside the gene matches. The CDR3 nucleotides read TGTGCCAGCTCACCAAGGGGGACTGCGGGACAGAAAAGCTATGGCTACACCTTC. Protein sequence: CASSPRGTAGQKSYGYTF.

The chain has TRBV7-8 and TRBJ1-3, with D possibly matching TRBD1 (5 bases). Germline V lookup: CDR1 SGHVS, CDR2 FQNEAQ. V was pared by 6 bases and J by 9 bases, with 18 bases between. The CDR3 length is 14 residues. The CDR3 protein is CASREFGTEGTIYF. The CDR3 DNA sequence: TGTGCCAGCAGAGAATTCGGGACGGAGGGCACCATATATTTT.

This CDR3 is CASSLVPRRLAGGLVHLQTQYF. The CDR3 nucleotides read TGCGCCAGCAGCTTGGTCCCCCGTCGGCTAGCGGGGGGGTTAGTCCACTTACAGACCCAGTACTTC. J is TRBJ2-5 and V is TRBV5-1, with 12 bases fitting TRBD2. The CDR3 loop spans 22 amino acids. The ends lost 0 bases at V and 6 bases at J; junction bases unmatched: 24. The V gene's germline CDR1 is SGHRS and CDR2 YFSETQ.

On this clone itself: Other DNA sequences within the sample encode an identical CDR3. The chain uses TRBV5-1 and TRBJ1-3, with D tentatively TRBD1 (6 bases). Germline assignment: CDR1 SGHRS and CDR2 YFSETQ. The CDR3 consists of 15 residues. The V end lost 1 base, the J end lost 4 bases, and 12 bases lay between the germline ends. The CDR3 region is CASSLRVDSGNTIYF. The CDR3 DNA follows: TGCGCCAGCAGCTTGCGTGTGGACAGCGGAAACACCATATATTTT.

The V call is TRBV7-2, the J call TRBJ1-4; perhaps TRBD1 as D (6 bases). The V gene's germline CDR1 is SGHTA and CDR2 FQGNSA. Trimming shortened V by 6 bases and J by 9 bases, and 17 bases separated the two germline ends. The CDR3 extends over 14 amino acids. The CDR3 region has the DNA TGTGCCAGCAGTCCGGGCAGGGGTGGCAAAAAACTGTTTTTT. Translating gives CASSPGRGGKKLFF.

The rearrangement joins TRBV4-2 to TRBJ2-3, with 7 bases lining up with TRBD2. The V segment lost 3 bases and the J segment 1 base; nucleotides outside the gene matches: 4. Germline CDR1 LGHNA, CDR2 YNFKEQ. The length of the CDR3 is 15 residues. The CDR3 coding sequence is TGTGCCAGCAGCCAGGGACGGGGGGGCACAGATACGCAGTATTTT. The encoded protein is CASSQGRGGTDTQYF.

The genes are TRBV6-5 and TRBJ1-1; the D gene is possibly TRBD1 (5 bases). Between the trimmed V and J ends, which lost 0 bases and 4 bases, there was a span of 12 bases. CDR1 is MNHEY and CDR2 is SVGAGI in the germline V gene. The CDR3 totals 15 residues. DNA for the CDR3: TGTGCCAGCAGTTACTCTCTTGGGGGGGGCACTGAAGCTTTCTTT. Translated: CASSYSLGGGTEAFF.

The chain links TRBV7-9 to TRBJ2-1; 10 nucleotides agree with TRBD2. The germline gives CDR1 SEHNR, CDR2 FQNEAQ (reference sequence). CDR3 size: 16 residues. J was trimmed by 6 bases and V by 0 bases; bases with no gene match: 5. The CDR3 DNA sequence: TGTGCCAGCAGCTTAGCTCGGCTAGCGGGGGTCAATGAGCAGTTCTTC. It codes for CASSLARLAGVNEQFF.

The chain links TRBV9 to TRBJ2-3; 15 bases agree with TRBD2. The CDR3 is 18 amino acids. The V segment lost 3 bases and the J segment 2 bases; nucleotides outside the gene matches: 7. CDR1 is SGDLS and CDR2 is YYNGEE in the germline V gene. Written as DNA, the CDR3 is TGTGCCAGCAGCGCCGGGACTAGCGGGGGGCCATTCACAGATACGCAGTATTTT. It translates to CASSAGTSGGPFTDTQYF. Looking up the rest from reference TRBV9 and TRBJ2-3 gives the full variable domain: DSGVTQTPKHLITATGQRVTLRCSPRSGDLSVYWYQQSLDQGLQFLIQYYNGEERAKGNILERFSAQQFPDLHSELNLSSLELGDSALYFCASSAGTSGGPFTDTQYFGPGTRLTVL.

The CDR3: CAIRQEDYNYGYTF. The DNA for the CDR3 is TGTGCCATTCGCCAGGAGGACTATAACTATGGCTACACCTTC. This sequence joins TRBV10-3 and TRBJ1-2; D is unresolved. CDR1 and CDR2 (germline): ENHRY, SYGVKD. Between the trimmed V and J ends, which lost 9 bases and 1 base, there was a span of 15 bases. This CDR3 has 14 amino acids.

The chain's CDR3 is CASSPPGRVDGYTF. The CDR3 nucleotides read TGTGCCAGCTCACCACCGGGCAGGGTGGATGGCTACACCTTC. The chain recombines TRBV18 with TRBJ1-2, with D possibly matching TRBD1 (5 bases). Trimming stripped 0 bases from V and 6 bases from J, with 11 bases between. Germline assignment: CDR1 KGHSH and CDR2 LQKENI. The CDR3 covers 14 residues.

This clone was seen just once. J is TRBJ1-5 and V is TRBV19, with unresolved D. The V and J ends lost 2 bases and 5 bases respectively, with 7 bases between them. Per germline, CDR1 LNHDA and CDR2 SQIVND (reference sequence). This CDR3 has 13 amino acids. In DNA form, the CDR3 reads TGTGCCAGTAGTATAACAAGTTATCAGCCCCAGCATTTT. Translating it yields CASSITSYQPQHF.